This paragraph covers one T cell receptor (beta chain) sequence. CDR1 and CDR2 from the germline V gene are GTSNPN and SVGIG (reference sequence). V was cut by 5 bases and J by 8 bases, with 28 bases left in between. This CDR3 contains 18 residues. This record belongs to a study of T cell changes during pregnancy in multiple sclerosis. Clones were sequenced by immunoSEQ multiplex PCR, and TCRdb holds only the in-frame ones, with some missing. The table lists about 52,000 clones, around 90% of them singletons. This specimen was CD4+ T cells from peripheral blood mononuclear cells, taken before pregnancy. The gene calls are TRBV30 and TRBJ1-6; D gene uncertain. The source is a female donor with multiple sclerosis, enrolled in a pregnancy study. CDR3 in amino acids: CAWDHYRGGHRRDSPLHF. The CDR3 nucleotides are TGTGCCTGGGACCATTACCGGGGAGGGCACCGTAGGGATTCACCCCTCCACTTT.